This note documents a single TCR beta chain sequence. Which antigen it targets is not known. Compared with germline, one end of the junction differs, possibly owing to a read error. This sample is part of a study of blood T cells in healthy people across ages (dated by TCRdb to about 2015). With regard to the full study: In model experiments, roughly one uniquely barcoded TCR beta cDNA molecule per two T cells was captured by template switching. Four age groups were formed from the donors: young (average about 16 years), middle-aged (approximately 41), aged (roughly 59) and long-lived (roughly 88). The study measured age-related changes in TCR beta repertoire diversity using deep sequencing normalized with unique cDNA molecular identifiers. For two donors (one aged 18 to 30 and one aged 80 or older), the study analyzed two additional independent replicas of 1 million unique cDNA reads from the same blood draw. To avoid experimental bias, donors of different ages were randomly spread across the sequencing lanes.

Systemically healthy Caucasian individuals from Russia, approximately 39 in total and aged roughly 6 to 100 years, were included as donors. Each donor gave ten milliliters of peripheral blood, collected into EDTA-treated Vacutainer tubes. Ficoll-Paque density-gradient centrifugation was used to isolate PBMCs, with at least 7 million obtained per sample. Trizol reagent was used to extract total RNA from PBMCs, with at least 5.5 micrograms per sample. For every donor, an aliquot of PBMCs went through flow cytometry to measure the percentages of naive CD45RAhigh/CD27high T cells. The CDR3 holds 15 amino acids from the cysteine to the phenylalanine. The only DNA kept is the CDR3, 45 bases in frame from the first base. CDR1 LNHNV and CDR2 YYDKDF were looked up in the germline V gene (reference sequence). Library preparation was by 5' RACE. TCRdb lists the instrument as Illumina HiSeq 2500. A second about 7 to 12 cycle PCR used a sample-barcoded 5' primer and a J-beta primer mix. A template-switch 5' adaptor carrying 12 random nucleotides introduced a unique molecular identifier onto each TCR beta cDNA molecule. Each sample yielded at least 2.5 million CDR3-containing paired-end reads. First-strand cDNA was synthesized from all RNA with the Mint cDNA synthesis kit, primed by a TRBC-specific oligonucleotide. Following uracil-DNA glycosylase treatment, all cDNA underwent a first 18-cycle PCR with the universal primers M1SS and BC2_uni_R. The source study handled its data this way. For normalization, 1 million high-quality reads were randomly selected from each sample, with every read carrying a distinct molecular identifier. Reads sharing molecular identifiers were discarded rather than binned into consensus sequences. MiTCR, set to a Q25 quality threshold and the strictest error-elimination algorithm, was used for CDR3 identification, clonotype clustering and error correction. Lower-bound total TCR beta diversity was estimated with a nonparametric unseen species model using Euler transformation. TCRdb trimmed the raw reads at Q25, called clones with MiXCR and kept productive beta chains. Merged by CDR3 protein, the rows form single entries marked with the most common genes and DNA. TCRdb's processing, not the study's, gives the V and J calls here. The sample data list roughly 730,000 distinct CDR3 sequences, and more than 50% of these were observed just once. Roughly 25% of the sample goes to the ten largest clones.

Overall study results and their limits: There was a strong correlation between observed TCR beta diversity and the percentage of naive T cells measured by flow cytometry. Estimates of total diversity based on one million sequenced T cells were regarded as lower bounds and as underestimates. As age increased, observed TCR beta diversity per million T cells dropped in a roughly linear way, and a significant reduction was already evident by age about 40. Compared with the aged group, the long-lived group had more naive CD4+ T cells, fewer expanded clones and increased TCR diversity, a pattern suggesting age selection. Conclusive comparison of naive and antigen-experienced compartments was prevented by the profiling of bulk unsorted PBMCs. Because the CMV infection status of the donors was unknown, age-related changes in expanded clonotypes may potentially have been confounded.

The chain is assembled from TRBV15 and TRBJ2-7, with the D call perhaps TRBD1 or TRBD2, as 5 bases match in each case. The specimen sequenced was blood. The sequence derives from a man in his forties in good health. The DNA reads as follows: TGTGCCACCAGCGGAGATGGAGCAGGGAGTTACGAGCAGTACTTC. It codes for CATSGDGAGSYEQYF. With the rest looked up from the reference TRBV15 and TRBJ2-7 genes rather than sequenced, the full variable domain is DAMVIQNPRYQVTQFGKPVTLSCSQTLNHNVMYWYQQKSSQAPKLLFHYYDKDFNNEADTPDNFQSRRPNTSFCFLDIRSPGLGDTAMYLCATSGDGAGSYEQYFGPGTRLTVT.